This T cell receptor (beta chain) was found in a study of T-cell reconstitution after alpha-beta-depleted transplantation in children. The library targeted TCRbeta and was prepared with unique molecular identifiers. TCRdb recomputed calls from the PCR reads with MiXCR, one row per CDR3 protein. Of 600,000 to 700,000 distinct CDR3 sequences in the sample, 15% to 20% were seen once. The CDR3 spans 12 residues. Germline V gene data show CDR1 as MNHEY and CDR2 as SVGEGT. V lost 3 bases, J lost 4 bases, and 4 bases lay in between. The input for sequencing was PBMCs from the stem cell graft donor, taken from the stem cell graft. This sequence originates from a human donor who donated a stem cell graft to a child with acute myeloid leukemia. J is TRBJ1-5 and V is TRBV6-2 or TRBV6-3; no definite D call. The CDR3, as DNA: TGTGCCAGCAGTTATGTGAATCAGCCCCAGCATTTT. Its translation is CASSYVNQPQHF.